The clone carrying this TCR beta chain was observed a few times. The antigen is unknown. In the PCR, 60 Vbeta and 13 Jbeta primers were used. The table came from immunoSEQ multiplex PCR; TCRdb's copy has only in-frame clones and leaves some out. The table has more than 95,000 clones, approximately 14% seen once. These data belong to a study of cytomegalovirus exposure and HLA in healthy donors. Study summary: Among 150 million to 200 million T cells, an earlier analysis found 117 million unique TCR beta sequences. The study, taken as a whole, reports: Altogether, more than 150 TCR beta chains were recorded as cytomegalovirus-associated.

Sequencing was done on a sample of PBMCs. The clonotype comes from a female donor in good health and CMV-seronegative.

CDR3 protein: CASSLEPTTYEQYF. The CDR3 DNA reads TGTGCCAGCAGTTTAGAACCGACTACCTACGAGCAGTACTTC. This rearrangement joins TRBV27 to TRBJ2-7; a weak D match, TRBD2 (5 bases). The germline V and J ends were trimmed by 2 bases and 2 bases, with 10 bases remaining between them. This CDR3 is built from 14 residues. Germline-derived CDR1 and CDR2 are MNHEY and SMNVEV (reference sequence).